These 21 T cell receptor beta chains were all obtained from the same sample, sequenced in a study of T cell responses to AZD1222 COVID-19 vaccine. The repertoire was sequenced with immunoSEQ multiplex PCR; TCRdb's copy has only in-frame clones and lacks some. The sample has approximately 190,000 clones; 80% to 95% are singletons. The sequencing here drew on peripheral blood, taken 28 days after the second AZD1222 dose. These receptors originate from an adult who received the AZD1222 COVID-19 vaccine.

The gene calls are TRBV19 and TRBJ1-2, with D possibly being TRBD1 (5 bases). The CDR3 loop spans 11 amino acids. Germline V gives CDR1 LNHDA, CDR2 SQIVND (reference sequence). Trimming removed 7 bases at V and 4 bases at J, with 7 bases between. CDR3 in DNA: TGTGCCAGTATCCAGGGCTATGGCTACACCTTC. Translating gives CASIQGYGYTF.

This chain uses TRBV19 with TRBJ1-1; maybe TRBD1 (6 bases). Germline CDR1 LNHDA, CDR2 SQIVND (reference sequence). The CDR3 has 15 residues. Trimming took 7 bases from V and 4 from J, leaving 19 bases between them. The CDR3 coding sequence is TGTGCCAGTACTGACGGGGGCGTAAGTCCCACTGAAGCTTTCTTT. It encodes CASTDGGVSPTEAFF.

The J gene is TRBJ1-4, the V gene TRBV28, with D possibly TRBD1 on 5 matching bases. Germline CDR1 reads MDHEN; CDR2 reads SYDVKM. There are 14 residues in the CDR3. Trimming removed 6 bases from V and 5 bases from J, with 13 bases in between. The CDR3 DNA is TGTGCCAGCAGCCCAGGGTTCGGAAATGAAAAACTGTTTTTT. This translates into CASSPGFGNEKLFF.

The chain uses TRBV28 and TRBJ2-7; weak D call: TRBD2 (5 bases). The CDR3 has 13 amino acids. CDR1 MDHEN and CDR2 SYDVKM come from the germline V gene. Trimming took 6 bases from V and 6 from J, leaving 15 bases between them. The DNA of the CDR3 is TGTGCCAGCAGCCTGCGGGTCCCCTCCGAGCAGTACTTC. Protein: CASSLRVPSEQYF.

This CDR3 reads CASSYRGPQETQYF. DNA for the CDR3: TGTGCCAGCAGTTACCGGGGCCCACAAGAGACCCAGTACTTC. V usage is TRBV27 and J usage is TRBJ2-5; either TRBD1 or TRBD2 may supply D (5 bases each). This CDR3 contains 14 residues. CDR1 MNHEY and CDR2 SMNVEV come from the germline V gene (reference sequence). Trimming pared 4 bases from V and 2 bases from J, leaving 11 bases between.

J is TRBJ2-7 and V is TRBV6-6; no reliable D call. The germline V gene encodes CDR1 MNHNY and CDR2 SVGAGI (reference sequence). This CDR3 comprises 14 residues. V lost 0 bases to trimming and J lost 0 bases, with 6 bases between them. In DNA form, the CDR3 reads TGTGCCAGCAGTTACTCGTCGAGCTCCTACGAGCAGTACTTC. Translated: CASSYSSSSYEQYF.

The table lists this clone with a count of one. This chain links TRBV6-4 with TRBJ1-4, with D perhaps matching TRBD1 (6 bases). The V end was cut by 6 bases, the J end by 6 bases, with 17 bases between. Looked up from germline, CDR1 is MRHNA and CDR2 is SNTAGT. The length of the CDR3 is 15 residues. The CDR3 DNA follows: TGTGCCAGCAGCGTCCCAGGGGTATTACATGAAAAACTGTTTTTT. Its protein product is CASSVPGVLHEKLFF.

The V gene is TRBV19, the J gene TRBJ1-1; no clear D. This CDR3 region has 15 residues. V lost 4 bases and J lost 6, with 18 bases in between. Germline CDR1 LNHDA, CDR2 SQIVND (reference sequence). The CDR3 DNA reads TGTGCCAGTAGTAGGTCGGGGTTGAGGATCCCTGAAGCTTTCTTT. The encoded protein is CASSRSGLRIPEAFF.

The genes are TRBV28 and TRBJ2-1, with 8 bases fitting TRBD1. The CDR3 is 13 amino acids. Germline loops: CDR1 MDHEN, CDR2 SYDVKM. Unmatched junction bases numbered 10, after V lost 9 bases and J lost 9 bases. The CDR3 DNA reads TGTGCCAGTACCAGGACAGGGTTAGTTGAGCAGTTCTTC. Translating it yields CASTRTGLVEQFF.

The gene calls are TRBV4-3 and TRBJ2-2; D is unclear. The V end lost 3 bases, the J end lost 4 bases, and 9 bases lay between the germline ends. The germline V gene has CDR1 LGHNA and CDR2 YSLEER. The CDR3 contains 14 residues. CDR3 sequence reads: CASSHRMFTGELFF. CDR3 nucleotides: TGCGCCAGCAGCCATAGGATGTTCACCGGGGAGCTGTTTTTT.

The chain is built from TRBV6-2 or TRBV6-3 and TRBJ1-2, with D uncertain. In germline, CDR1 is MNHEY, CDR2 SVGEGT. Trimming took 7 bases from V and 4 from J, leaving 7 bases between them. This CDR3 comprises 11 residues. DNA for the CDR3: TGTGCCAGCACCCCAGGCTATGGCTACACCTTC. It specifies CASTPGYGYTF.

The V and J genes are TRBV7-3 and TRBJ2-1, with a tentative D call TRBD2 (6 bases). Germline CDR1 reads SGHTA; CDR2 reads FQGTGA. This CDR3 is 13 amino acids long. V was clipped by 3 bases and J by 6 bases, with 9 bases between them. The CDR3 nucleotides read TGTGCCAGCAGCTTCGCGGGGAGCAATGAGCAGTTCTTC. This translates into CASSFAGSNEQFF.

The chain recombines TRBV15 with TRBJ1-4, with TRBD1 as a possible D gene (5 bases). The CDR3 loop spans 19 amino acids. The germline gives CDR1 LNHNV, CDR2 YYDKDF (reference sequence). Trimming took off 0 bases at V and 1 base at J, with 18 bases between the two ends. The CDR3 DNA follows: TGTGCCACCAGCAGAGATCGGGTGGGAGGGACTGAAACTAATGAAAAACTGTTTTTT. Translation: CATSRDRVGGTETNEKLFF.

This clone has only one observation. The chain couples TRBV30 to TRBJ1-3; possible D gene TRBD1, 5 bases. From germline, CDR1 is GTSNPN and CDR2 SVGIG (reference sequence). This CDR3 region has 16 residues. V was pared by 1 base and J by 0 bases, with 13 bases between. CDR3: CAWSGGGRFSGNTIYF. CDR3 bases: TGTGCCTGGAGTGGGGGGGGACGGTTCTCTGGAAACACCATATATTTT.

The V and J genes are TRBV16 and TRBJ2-3; TRBD2 agrees at 7 bases. The CDR3 is 16 amino acids. Germline values: CDR1 KGHSY, CDR2 FQNENV. V lost 0 bases, J lost 0 bases, and 3 bases stayed unmatched. The chain's CDR3 is CASSQSSGPSTDTQYF. For the CDR3, the DNA is TGTGCCAGCAGCCAATCTAGCGGGCCTAGCACAGATACGCAGTATTTT.

The genes are TRBV4-3 and TRBJ2-6; perhaps TRBD1 as D (5 bases). This CDR3 has 15 amino acids. Trimming stripped 1 base from V and 4 bases from J, with 8 bases between. CDR1 LGHNA and CDR2 YSLEER come from the germline V gene. The CDR3 DNA is TGCGCCAGCAGCCAAGTAGGGGCGGGGGCCAACGTCCTGACTTTC. This codes for CASSQVGAGANVLTF.

This chain connects TRBV11-2 to TRBJ2-5, with D unresolved. Deletions cut 5 bases from V and 5 bases from J, with 21 bases between. Germline V gives CDR1 SGHAT, CDR2 FQNNGV. CDR3 length equals 16 residues. CDR3 region: CASSPTQFIALETQYF. CDR3 in DNA: TGTGCCAGCAGCCCCACACAATTTATCGCATTGGAGACCCAGTACTTC.

The rearrangement uses TRBV3-1 (or the pseudogene TRBV3-2) and TRBJ2-7; D is uncertain. Between the trimmed V and J ends, which lost 4 bases and 2 bases, there was a span of 12 bases. The CDR3 runs 14 residues. Germline lookup yields CDR1 LGHDT and CDR2 YNNKEL (reference sequence). CDR3 amino acids: CASSLTDGPYEQYF. CDR3 nucleotides: TGTGCCAGCAGCCTTACGGACGGTCCCTACGAGCAGTACTTC.

This clone showed up just once. The chain joins TRBV19 to TRBJ2-2; 9 nucleotides align to TRBD2. This CDR3 region has 15 residues. Germline loops: CDR1 LNHDA, CDR2 SQIVND (reference sequence). After removal of 5 bases from V and 4 bases from J, the junction contained 5 bases not matched to a gene. The CDR3 reads CASSLGGGATGELFF. The CDR3, as DNA: TGTGCCAGTAGTCTTGGCGGGGGGGCCACCGGGGAGCTGTTTTTT.

V and J are TRBV5-4 and TRBJ1-2, with TRBD1 matching over 8 bases. The germline V gene has CDR1 SGHNT and CDR2 YYREEE (reference sequence). The CDR3 is 14 amino acids. With V trimmed by 4 bases and J by 6 bases, 8 bases remained unmatched. The CDR3 sequence is CASSRTGITNGYTF. The CDR3, as DNA: TGTGCCAGCAGCCGGACAGGGATAACCAATGGCTACACCTTC.

The chain has TRBV6-5 and TRBJ2-1, with a weak D call TRBD2 (5 bases). The CDR3 sequence is 11 residues long. CDR1 and CDR2 (germline): MNHEY, SVGAGI. The ends were cut back, 6 bases at V and 10 bases at J, with 10 bases in the middle. This CDR3 reads CASRDPGEQFF. CDR3 nucleotide sequence: TGTGCCAGCAGGGACCCGGGGGAGCAGTTCTTC.